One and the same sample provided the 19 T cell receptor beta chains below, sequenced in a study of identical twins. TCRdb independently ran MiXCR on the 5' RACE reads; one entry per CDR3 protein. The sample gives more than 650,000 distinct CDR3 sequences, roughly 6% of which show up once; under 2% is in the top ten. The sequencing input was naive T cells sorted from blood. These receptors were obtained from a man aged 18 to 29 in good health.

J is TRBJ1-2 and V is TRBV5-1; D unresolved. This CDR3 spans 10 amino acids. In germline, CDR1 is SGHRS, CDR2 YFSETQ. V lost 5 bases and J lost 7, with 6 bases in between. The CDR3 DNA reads TGCGCCAGCAGGTGGCCTGGCTACACCTTC. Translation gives CASRWPGYTF.

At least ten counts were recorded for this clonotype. The CDR3 DNA reads as TGTGCCAGCAGGCTCGACAGGGTGACCCGACCAACTAATGAAAAACTGTTTTTT. Translation: CASRLDRVTRPTNEKLFF. The J gene is TRBJ1-4, the V gene TRBV6-1; 7 bases map to TRBD1. Per germline, CDR1 MNHNS and CDR2 SASEGT. The CDR3 is 18 amino acids. Losses at the gene ends were 6 bases for V and 0 bases for J; bases not matched to a gene: 13.

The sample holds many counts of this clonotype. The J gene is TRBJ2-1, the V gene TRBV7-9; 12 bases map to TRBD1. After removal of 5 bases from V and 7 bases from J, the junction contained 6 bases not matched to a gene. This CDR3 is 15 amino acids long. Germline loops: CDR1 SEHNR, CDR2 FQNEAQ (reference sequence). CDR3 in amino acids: CASSHRDRGRNEQFF. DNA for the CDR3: TGTGCCAGCAGCCACCGGGACAGGGGGCGAAATGAGCAGTTCTTC.

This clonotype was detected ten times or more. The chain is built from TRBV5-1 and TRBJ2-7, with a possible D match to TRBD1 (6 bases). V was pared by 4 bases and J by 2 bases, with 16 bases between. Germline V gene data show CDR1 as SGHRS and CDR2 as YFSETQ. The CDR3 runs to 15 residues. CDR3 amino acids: CASSPIQGSTYEQYF. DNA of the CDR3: TGCGCCAGCAGCCCGATCCAGGGGAGTACCTACGAGCAGTACTTC.

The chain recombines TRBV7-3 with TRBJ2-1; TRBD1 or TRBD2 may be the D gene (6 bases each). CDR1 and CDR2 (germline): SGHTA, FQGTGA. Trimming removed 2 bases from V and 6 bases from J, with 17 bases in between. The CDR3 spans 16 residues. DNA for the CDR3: TGTGCCAGCAGCTTAGATCCGAGTAGGGGGGCCAATGAGCAGTTCTTC. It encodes CASSLDPSRGANEQFF. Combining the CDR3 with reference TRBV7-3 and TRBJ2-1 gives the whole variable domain GAGVSQTPSNKVTEKGKYVELRCDPISGHTALYWYRQSLGQGPEFLIYFQGTGAADDSGLPNDRFFAVRPEGSVSTLKIQRTERGDSAVYLCASSLDPSRGANEQFFGPGTRLTVL.

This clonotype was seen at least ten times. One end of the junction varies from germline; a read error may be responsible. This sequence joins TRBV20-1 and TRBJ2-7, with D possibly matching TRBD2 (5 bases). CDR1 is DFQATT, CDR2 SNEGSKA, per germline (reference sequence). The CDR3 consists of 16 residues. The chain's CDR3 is CSPRDRLAGRSYEQYF. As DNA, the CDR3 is TGCAGTCCTAGAGATCGATTGGCGGGTCGCTCCTACGAGCAGTACTTC.

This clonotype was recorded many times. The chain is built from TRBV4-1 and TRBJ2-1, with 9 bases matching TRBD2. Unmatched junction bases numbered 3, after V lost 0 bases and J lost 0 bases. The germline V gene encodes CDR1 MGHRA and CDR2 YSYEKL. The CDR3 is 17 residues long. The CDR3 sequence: CASSQELSGSSYNEQFF. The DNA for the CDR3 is TGCGCCAGCAGCCAAGAGCTTAGCGGGAGCTCCTACAATGAGCAGTTCTTC.

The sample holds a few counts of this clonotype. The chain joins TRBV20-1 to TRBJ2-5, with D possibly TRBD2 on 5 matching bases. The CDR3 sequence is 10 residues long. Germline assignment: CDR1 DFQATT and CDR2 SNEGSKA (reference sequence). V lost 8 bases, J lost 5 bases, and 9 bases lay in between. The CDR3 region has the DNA TGCAGTACCTCGGGGGAGACCCAGTACTTC. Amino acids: CSTSGETQYF.

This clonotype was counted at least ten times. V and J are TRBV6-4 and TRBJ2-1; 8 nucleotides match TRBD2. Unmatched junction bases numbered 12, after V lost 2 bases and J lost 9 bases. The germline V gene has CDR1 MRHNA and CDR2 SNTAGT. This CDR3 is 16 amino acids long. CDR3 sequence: CASSDAPGLGFSEQFF. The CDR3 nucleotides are TGTGCCAGCAGTGACGCCCCGGGACTAGGATTCAGTGAGCAGTTCTTC.

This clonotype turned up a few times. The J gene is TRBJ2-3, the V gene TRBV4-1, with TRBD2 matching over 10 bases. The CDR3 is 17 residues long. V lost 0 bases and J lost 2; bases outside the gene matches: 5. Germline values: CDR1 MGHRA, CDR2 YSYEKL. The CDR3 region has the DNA TGCGCCAGCAGCCAAGAAAAACTAGCGGGGTTCACAGATACGCAGTATTTT. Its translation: CASSQEKLAGFTDTQYF.

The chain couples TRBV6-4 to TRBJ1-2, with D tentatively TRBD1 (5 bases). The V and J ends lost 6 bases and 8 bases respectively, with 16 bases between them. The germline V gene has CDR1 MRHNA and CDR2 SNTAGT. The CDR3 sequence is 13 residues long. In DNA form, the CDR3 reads TGTGCCAGCAGAAGCGGACCGGGGGAAGGCTACACCTTC. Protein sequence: CASRSGPGEGYTF.

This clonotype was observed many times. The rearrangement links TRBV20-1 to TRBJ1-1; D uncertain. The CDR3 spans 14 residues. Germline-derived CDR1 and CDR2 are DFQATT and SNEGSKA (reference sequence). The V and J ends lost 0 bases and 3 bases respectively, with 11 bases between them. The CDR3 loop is CSARDSSLDTEAFF. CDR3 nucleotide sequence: TGCAGTGCTAGAGACTCGAGTCTTGACACTGAAGCTTTCTTT.

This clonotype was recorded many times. DNA for the CDR3: TGTGCCATCAGCCAGGGACAGCCACCCGGCACCGGGGAGCTGTTTTTT. Protein sequence: CAISQGQPPGTGELFF. The chain joins TRBV10-3 to TRBJ2-2; TRBD1 aligns across 7 bases. There are 16 residues in the CDR3. V lost 6 bases and J lost 4; bases outside the gene matches: 11. CDR1 and CDR2 (germline): ENHRY, SYGVKD.

This CDR3 is CASSARLRYEQYF. In DNA, the CDR3 is TGTGCCAGCAGTGCTCGTTTGAGGTACGAGCAGTACTTC. The chain uses TRBV2 and TRBJ2-7; D unresolved. The CDR3 spans 13 residues. Germline V lookup: CDR1 SNHLY, CDR2 FYNNEI. V was shortened by 4 bases and J by 4 bases, with 11 bases between the two germline ends.

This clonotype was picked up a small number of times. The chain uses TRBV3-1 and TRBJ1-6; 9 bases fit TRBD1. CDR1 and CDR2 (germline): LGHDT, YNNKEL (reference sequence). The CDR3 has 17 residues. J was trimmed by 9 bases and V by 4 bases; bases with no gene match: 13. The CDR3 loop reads CASSPGLSGTGSSPLHF. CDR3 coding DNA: TGTGCCAGCAGCCCAGGACTGTCCGGGACAGGGAGTTCACCCCTCCACTTT.

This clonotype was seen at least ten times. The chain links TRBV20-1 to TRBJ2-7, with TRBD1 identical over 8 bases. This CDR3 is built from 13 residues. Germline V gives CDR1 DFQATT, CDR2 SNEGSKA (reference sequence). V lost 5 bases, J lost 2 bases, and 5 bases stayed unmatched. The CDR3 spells CSAPYRGAYEQYF. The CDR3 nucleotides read TGCAGTGCTCCCTACAGGGGGGCCTACGAGCAGTACTTC.

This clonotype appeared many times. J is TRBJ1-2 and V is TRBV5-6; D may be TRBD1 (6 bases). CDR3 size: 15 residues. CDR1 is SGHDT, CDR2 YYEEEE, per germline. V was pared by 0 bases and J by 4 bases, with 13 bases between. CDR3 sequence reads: CASSLVGRGTYGYTF. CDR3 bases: TGTGCCAGCAGCTTGGTTGGCAGGGGTACCTATGGCTACACCTTC.

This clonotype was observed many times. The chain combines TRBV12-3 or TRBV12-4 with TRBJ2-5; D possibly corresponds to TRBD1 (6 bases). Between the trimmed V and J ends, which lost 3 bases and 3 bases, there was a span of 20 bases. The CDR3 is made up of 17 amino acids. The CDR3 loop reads CASSFPTGLPHKETQYF. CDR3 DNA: TGTGCCAGCAGTTTCCCGACAGGCCTCCCCCATAAAGAGACCCAGTACTTC.

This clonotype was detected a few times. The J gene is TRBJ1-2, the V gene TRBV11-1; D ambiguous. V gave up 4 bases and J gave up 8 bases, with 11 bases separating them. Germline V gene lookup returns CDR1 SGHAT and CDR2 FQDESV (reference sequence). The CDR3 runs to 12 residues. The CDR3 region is CASSSGVQGYTF. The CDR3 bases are TGTGCCAGCAGCTCTGGGGTCCAGGGCTACACCTTC.